The T cell receptor beta chain described here comes from a study of blood T cell repertoires in COVID-19 (dated by TCRdb to 2018 to 2020). For context, the study as a whole: Samples covering the acute and convalescent phases of COVID-19 were provided by collaborators in the United States, Italy and Spain. Where available, HLA class I and class II types were taken from metadata supplied by the sample provider and were not determined by assay-based typing. The prospective study material was composed of cDNA or gDNA derived from T cells, B-cell-depleted T cells, or PBMCs. The samples were drawn from the first 160 participants of the ongoing ImmuneRACE study and from 1,254 subjects provided by 6 global collaborators. Subjects who had been exposed to COVID-19, were actively infected with it, or had recovered from it provided the deeply sampled blood TCRbeta repertoires that made up the dataset. The repertoires were released in a freely available public database meant as a resource for research on the immune response to SARS-CoV-2. The sample metadata nearly always contained a de-identified subject ID, COVID-19 status, age in years and sex.

TCRbeta CDR3 regions were amplified from genomic DNA using the immunoSEQ Assay, a bias-controlled multiplex PCR. The original methods were these. The number of nucleated cells in each sample was estimated by amplification of reference gene primers within the assay. To quantify the absolute abundance of each unique TCRbeta CDR3 rearrangement, sequence reads were collapsed and filtered. For each sample, productive Simpson clonality was calculated as the square root of Simpson's diversity index over productive rearrangements. Entries here come from immuneACCESS through TCRdb and include only in-frame sequences with V and J called. Some clones fail to appear in such tables; in the studies checked, an unresolved V gene covers under half of the shortfall, and the cause of the remainder is unknown. V and J calls and clone size are copied from that table; D and trimming were computed from the DNA. Across this sample there are roughly 17,000 clones, with about 90% seen only once. 4.5% to 5.5% of the sample is taken by the ten largest.

CDR1 and CDR2 (MNHEY, SVGAGI) derive from the germline V gene. The CDR3, cysteine through phenylalanine, is 15 amino acids long. Only CDR3 DNA is held: 45 bases, read in frame from base 1. Relative to germline, V is missing 6 bases and J is missing 0 bases, with 6 bases of the junction outside any gene match. The collaborating institutions used their own protocols to collect whole blood in K2EDTA tubes. For TCRbeta analysis, collaborators shipped samples in one of three forms: frozen whole blood, isolated PBMCs, or DNA extracted from either of those sample types. Study-wide findings and limitations: How much clinical and demographic metadata was included differed by source and by participant, and the metadata was provided uncurated.

Turning to this clone: The antigen it recognizes is unknown. Base qualities are not at hand, and no much larger clone is one base apart.

The clonotype comes from a human donor in a cohort sampled during active COVID-19. The rearrangement joined TRBV6-5 to TRBJ2-7; TRBD2 aligns with 9 central bases. Sequencing input: peripheral blood. The DNA sequence follows: TGTGCCAGCAGGCCAATAGCGGGAGCCTCCTACGAGCAGTACTTC. This translates into CASRPIAGASYEQYF.